This TCR beta chain was identified during a study of Graves' ophthalmopathy and Graves' hyperthyroidism. The study excluded patients with other autoimmune diseases, uncontrolled infections, pregnancy or lactation. V was shortened by 0 bases and J by 7 bases, with 10 bases between the two germline ends. This CDR3 is 13 amino acids long. As the template, RNA transcripts were used to amplify TCR beta CDR3 regions. An initial RT-PCR round employing HTBI primers preceded a second-round multiplex PCR. TCRdb re-analysed the multiplex PCR reads in MiXCR, keeping a single row per CDR3 protein. The sample consists of a few hundred thousand distinct CDR3 sequences, roughly 39% of them appearing once.

The source of this sequence is an adult man with Graves' hyperthyroidism. The chain joins TRBV12-3 or TRBV12-4 to TRBJ2-7; a weak D match, TRBD2 (6 bases). What was sequenced was peripheral blood or thyroid tissue (not recorded which). For the CDR3, the DNA is TGTGCCAGCAGTTTAGCTGGAGGGGAAGAGCAGTACTTC. It translates to CASSLAGGEEQYF.